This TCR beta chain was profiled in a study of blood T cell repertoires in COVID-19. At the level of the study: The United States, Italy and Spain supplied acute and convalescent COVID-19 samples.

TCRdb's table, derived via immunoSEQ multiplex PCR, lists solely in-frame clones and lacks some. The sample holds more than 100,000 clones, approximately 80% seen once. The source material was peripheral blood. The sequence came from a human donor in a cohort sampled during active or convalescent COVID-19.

The CDR3 DNA is TGTGCCAGCAGCGTTTCAGGGAAGGTCAATCAGCCCCAGCATTTT. Encoded protein: CASSVSGKVNQPQHF. The V and J genes are TRBV9 and TRBJ1-5, with a tentative D call TRBD1 (5 bases). V lost 2 bases and J 3 bases, leaving 12 bases between the germline ends. Per germline, CDR1 SGDLS and CDR2 YYNGEE. This CDR3 has 15 amino acids.